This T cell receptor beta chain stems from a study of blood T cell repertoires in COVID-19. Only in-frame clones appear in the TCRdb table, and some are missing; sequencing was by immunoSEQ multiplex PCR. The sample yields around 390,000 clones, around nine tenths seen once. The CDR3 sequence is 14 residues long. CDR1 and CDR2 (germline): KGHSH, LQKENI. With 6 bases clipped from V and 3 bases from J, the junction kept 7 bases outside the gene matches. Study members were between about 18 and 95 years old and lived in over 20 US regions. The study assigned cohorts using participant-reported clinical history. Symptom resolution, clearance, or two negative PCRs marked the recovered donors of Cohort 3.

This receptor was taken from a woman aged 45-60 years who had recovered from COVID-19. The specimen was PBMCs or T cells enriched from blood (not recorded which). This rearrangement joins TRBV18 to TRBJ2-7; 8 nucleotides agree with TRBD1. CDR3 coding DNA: TGTGCCAGCTCCGCCCGACAGGGGATCTACGAGCAGTACTTC. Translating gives CASSARQGIYEQYF.